What follows are 30 T cell receptor beta chains derived from one specimen sequenced in a study of shared clonotypes between healthy human individuals. CD8 cells regarded as naive lacked CD45RO, were positively chosen for CCR7, and omitted terminally differentiated effector memory CD45RA+ cells. The protocol was immunoSEQ multiplex PCR, while the TCRdb copy is restricted to in-frame clones and leaves out a portion. The sample includes some 2.1 million clones, over 85% seen only once; the top ten take around 1.7%. What was sequenced was naive CD8+ T cells from PBMCs. These receptors were obtained from a young man in good health. Some clones in this sample may be carry-over from other donors' samples.

J is TRBJ1-2 and V is TRBV6-4, with TRBD1 identical over 7 bases. Germline CDR1 and CDR2: MRHNA and SNTAGT. This CDR3 is built from 15 residues. The ends lost 4 bases at V and 2 bases at J; junction bases unmatched: 7. Written as DNA, the CDR3 is TGTGCCAGCAGTGCGACCTTGACAGGGAACTATGGCTACACCTTC. Its protein product is CASSATLTGNYGYTF.

Note on this clone: The same CDR3 is also encoded by other DNA sequences in this sample. The V gene is TRBV5-6, the J gene TRBJ1-2, with D possibly being TRBD1 (6 bases). V was pared by 2 bases and J by 6 bases, with 11 bases between. The CDR3 is 13 amino acids. Germline-derived CDR1 and CDR2 are SGHDT and YYEEEE. The CDR3: CASSLGGRHGYTF. The CDR3 region has the DNA TGTGCCAGCAGCTTAGGGGGTAGACATGGCTACACCTTC. Full variable domain (outside the CDR3, taken from reference TRBV5-6 and TRBJ1-2): DAGVTQSPTHLIKTRGQQVTLRCSPKSGHDTVSWYQQALGQGPQFIFQYYEEEERQRGNFPDRFSGHQFPNYSSELNVNALLLGDSALYLCASSLGGRHGYTFGSGTRLTVV.

V usage is TRBV7-3 and J usage is TRBJ2-7, with D possibly being TRBD2 (6 bases). CDR1 is SGHTA, CDR2 FQGTGA, per germline. The V end was cut by 5 bases, the J end by 3 bases, with 14 bases between. The CDR3 sequence is 14 residues long. The CDR3 is CASSLGGEVYEQYF. The CDR3 coding sequence is TGTGCCAGCAGCCTAGGAGGGGAAGTCTACGAGCAGTACTTC.

The J gene is TRBJ2-3, the V gene TRBV27, with TRBD2 matching 7 bases. The trim removed 5 bases at V and 5 bases at J, leaving 10 bases unmatched. The CDR3 has 15 amino acids. Germline V lookup: CDR1 MNHEY, CDR2 SMNVEV (reference sequence). The CDR3 DNA is TGTGCCAGCAGTATCGTTGGACTAGTCGGAGATACGCAGTATTTT. Translation: CASSIVGLVGDTQYF.

This clone was detected only once. The sample carries other DNA sequences with the same CDR3. J is TRBJ2-7 and V is TRBV15, with TRBD1 matching 7 bases. The CDR3 runs to 15 residues. Trimming took 3 bases from V and 0 from J; bases not matched to a gene: 5. Looked up from germline, CDR1 is LNHNV and CDR2 is YYDKDF (reference sequence). The CDR3 is CATSRETGSSYEQYF. The CDR3 DNA reads as TGTGCCACCAGCAGGGAGACAGGGAGCTCCTACGAGCAGTACTTC.

This clone has only a few counts. Other DNA sequences within the sample encode an identical CDR3. The chain carries TRBV28 and TRBJ1-5; 8 bases are shared with TRBD1. In germline, CDR1 is MDHEN, CDR2 SYDVKM. The length of the CDR3 is 13 residues. J lost 4 bases, V lost 6 bases, and 2 bases had no gene match. The CDR3 sequence: CASSRQGNQPQHF. The CDR3 coding sequence is TGTGCCAGCAGCAGACAGGGGAATCAGCCCCAGCATTTT.

In nucleotides, the CDR3 is TGCAGCGTGGAGGGGGAGGAGCAGTACTTC. It codes for CSVEGEEQYF. The V gene is TRBV29-1, the J gene TRBJ2-7, with D perhaps matching TRBD1 or TRBD2 (6 bases each). CDR1 SQVTM and CDR2 ANQGSEA come from the germline V gene. This CDR3 spans 10 amino acids. V lost 6 bases and J 7 bases, leaving 10 bases between the germline ends.

The chain combines TRBV4-3 with TRBJ2-1; possibly TRBD1 for D (6 bases). V lost 1 base and J 5 bases, leaving 12 bases between the germline ends. CDR1 is LGHNA and CDR2 is YSLEER in the germline V gene. The CDR3 extends over 15 amino acids. CDR3 bases: TGCGCCAGCAGCCAAGGACAGGCACCCAACAATGAGCAGTTCTTC. This codes for CASSQGQAPNNEQFF.

The V gene is TRBV7-6, the J gene TRBJ2-2; TRBD1 matches at 10 bases. With V trimmed by 5 bases and J by 5 bases, 2 bases remained unmatched. Germline CDR1 and CDR2: SGHVS and FNYEAQ. This CDR3 has 14 amino acids. The CDR3 sequence: CASSPGQGTGELFF. The CDR3 bases are TGTGCCAGCAGCCCGGGACAGGGGACCGGGGAGCTGTTTTTT.

This chain links TRBV5-4 with TRBJ2-7, with D unclear. V was trimmed by 0 bases and J by 2 bases, leaving 9 bases between them. This CDR3 is 14 amino acids long. Germline-derived CDR1 and CDR2 are SGHNT and YYREEE (reference sequence). The CDR3 sequence: CASSLERRTYEQYF. Here the CDR3 DNA reads TGTGCCAGCAGCTTGGAAAGACGTACCTACGAGCAGTACTTC.

J is TRBJ1-3 and V is TRBV4-2; the D is unclear. The length of the CDR3 is 17 residues. The germline V gene has CDR1 LGHNA and CDR2 YNFKEQ. Trimming took off 4 bases at V and 4 bases at J, with 20 bases between the two ends. The CDR3 loop reads CASSLESGISSGNTIYF. CDR3 bases: TGTGCCAGCAGCCTAGAATCGGGGATCTCGTCGGGAAACACCATATATTTT.

The V and J genes are TRBV27 and TRBJ2-7; no firm D call. The CDR3 loop spans 14 amino acids. In germline, CDR1 is MNHEY, CDR2 SMNVEV (reference sequence). V lost 6 bases and J 7 bases, leaving 19 bases between the germline ends. Written as DNA, the CDR3 is TGTGCCAGCAGCCCTCGTTTGGGCTCTACAGAGCAGTACTTC. Translating gives CASSPRLGSTEQYF.

The chain combines TRBV11-2 with TRBJ2-1; 9 positions match TRBD1. V shed 5 bases and J 0 bases; nucleotides not matched to a gene: 2. The CDR3 spans 15 residues. CDR1 is SGHAT and CDR2 is FQNNGV in the germline V gene. CDR3: CASSDRGYSYNEQFF. CDR3 DNA sequence: TGTGCCAGCAGCGACAGGGGGTACTCCTACAATGAGCAGTTCTTC. The full variable domain, its missing parts supplied by reference TRBV11-2 and TRBJ2-1, is EAGVAQSPRYKIIEKRQSVAFWCNPISGHATLYWYQQILGQGPKLLIQFQNNGVVDDSQLPKDRFSAERLKGVDSTLKIQPAKLEDSAVYLCASSDRGYSYNEQFFGPGTRLTVL.

The CDR3 region has the DNA TGTGCCAACGCAGACAGCCTCTCCTACGAGCAGTACTTC. Translation gives CANADSLSYEQYF. The chain joins TRBV10-3 to TRBJ2-7; tentatively, D is TRBD1 (5 bases). In germline, CDR1 is ENHRY, CDR2 SYGVKD. V was trimmed by 10 bases and J by 0 bases, leaving 13 bases between them. The CDR3 is 13 residues long.

The DNA for the CDR3 is TGCGCCAGCAGCTTTCAGCCGAACACTGAAGCTTTCTTT. Residues: CASSFQPNTEAFF. The chain employs TRBV5-1 and TRBJ1-1; D remains unclear. The germline V gene has CDR1 SGHRS and CDR2 YFSETQ. The V and J ends lost 2 bases and 1 base respectively, with 6 bases between them. The length of the CDR3 is 13 residues.

CDR3 sequence (DNA): TGCAGCGGCGGACAGGTTCTTAACTATGGCTACACCTTC. It yields the protein CSGGQVLNYGYTF. V and J are TRBV29-1 and TRBJ1-2; 7 bases are shared with TRBD1. This CDR3 has 13 residues. After removal of 7 bases from V and 1 base from J, the junction contained 6 bases not matched to a gene. Germline loops: CDR1 SQVTM, CDR2 ANQGSEA.

The J gene is TRBJ2-7, the V gene TRBV6-5, with D unclear. Germline lookup yields CDR1 MNHEY and CDR2 SVGAGI. This CDR3 is built from 13 residues. Between the trimmed V and J ends, which lost 8 bases and 3 bases, there was a span of 14 bases. For the CDR3, the DNA is TGTGCCAGCCGCCAGGAGTACCACTACGAGCAGTACTTC. It is translated as CASRQEYHYEQYF.

The chain employs TRBV13 and TRBJ2-5; TRBD1 matches at 8 bases. CDR3 length: 15 amino acids. Germline lookup yields CDR1 PRHDT and CDR2 FYEKMQ (reference sequence). V gave up 1 base and J gave up 5 bases; unmatched junction bases: 6. CDR3 residues: CASSLEPGGLETQYF. The CDR3 DNA reads TGTGCCAGCAGCTTAGAGCCAGGGGGCTTGGAGACCCAGTACTTC.

J is TRBJ1-3 and V is TRBV7-2; D gene unclear. The germline CDR1 and CDR2 sequences are SGHTA and FQGNSA. This CDR3 spans 18 amino acids. The germline V and J ends were trimmed by 3 bases and 0 bases, with 18 bases remaining between them. CDR3 amino acids: CASSFPRLESISGNTIYF. The CDR3 coding sequence is TGTGCCAGCAGCTTTCCCAGGCTTGAGTCTATCTCTGGAAACACCATATATTTT.

CDR3 sequence reads: CASGGPKWETQYF. The CDR3 region has the DNA TGTGCCAGCGGAGGACCGAAATGGGAGACCCAGTACTTC. V usage is TRBV27 and J usage is TRBJ2-5, with D perhaps matching TRBD2 (5 bases). V lost 8 bases to trimming and J lost 5 bases, with 15 bases between them. The V gene's germline CDR1 is MNHEY and CDR2 SMNVEV (reference sequence). CDR3 length equals 13 residues.

The count of this clone is one. This chain links TRBV5-8 with TRBJ1-5; TRBD1 is a possible D gene (5 bases). The germline V and J ends were trimmed by 4 bases and 5 bases, with 13 bases remaining between them. CDR3 length equals 14 residues. The germline CDR1 and CDR2 sequences are SGHTS and YDEGEE. Written as DNA, the CDR3 is TGTGCCAGCAGCGTGGAACAGGAATATCAGCCCCAGCATTTT. This translates into CASSVEQEYQPQHF.

The chain couples TRBV6-6 to TRBJ2-5; possible D gene TRBD2, 5 bases. Trimming stripped 5 bases from V and 5 bases from J, with 15 bases between. The CDR3 is made up of 14 amino acids. Germline CDR1 is MNHNY and CDR2 is SVGAGI (reference sequence). CDR3 in DNA: TGTGCCAGCAGTCGGACTGGAGTTTTGGAGACCCAGTACTTC. Amino acids: CASSRTGVLETQYF.

The chain links TRBV5-1 to TRBJ2-1; D is undetermined. V was trimmed by 2 bases and J by 0 bases, leaving 24 bases between them. The CDR3 contains 20 residues. The germline V gene encodes CDR1 SGHRS and CDR2 YFSETQ. The CDR3 DNA sequence: TGCGCCAGCAGCTTCCGTAATGACCTACACAAGCTCGGCTCCTACAATGAGCAGTTCTTC. This encodes CASSFRNDLHKLGSYNEQFF.

Comment on this clone: The same CDR3 arises from other DNA sequences in this sample as well. The chain uses TRBV9 and TRBJ1-1, with D unclear. V lost 2 bases, J lost 1 base, and 6 bases lay in between. Germline CDR1 and CDR2: SGDLS and YYNGEE. The CDR3 sequence is 13 residues long. CDR3 sequence (DNA): TGTGCCAGCAGCGTTCCCGGGAACACTGAAGCTTTCTTT. Translation gives CASSVPGNTEAFF.

The V and J genes are TRBV27 and TRBJ2-7; 9 nucleotides match TRBD2. The CDR3 covers 15 residues. Germline V gene lookup returns CDR1 MNHEY and CDR2 SMNVEV (reference sequence). With V trimmed by 5 bases and J by 0 bases, 5 bases remained unmatched. CDR3 in amino acids: CASSPAGGYSYEQYF. The CDR3 DNA reads TGTGCCAGCAGTCCAGCGGGAGGTTACTCCTACGAGCAGTACTTC.

V gene TRBV11-2 combines with J gene TRBJ1-1; D perhaps matches TRBD1 (5 bases). This CDR3 is built from 14 residues. V shed 0 bases and J shed 4 bases, with 9 bases lying between them. In germline, CDR1 is SGHAT, CDR2 FQNNGV. The CDR3 region has the DNA TGTGCCAGCAGCTTAGATCCAGGGATCACTGAAGCTTTCTTT. Amino acid sequence: CASSLDPGITEAFF.

In this sample, this clone turned up once. J is TRBJ2-7 and V is TRBV11-2; D is ambiguous. This CDR3 has 14 amino acids. V was clipped by 3 bases and J by 2 bases, with 11 bases between them. Germline V CDR1 and CDR2: SGHAT, FQNNGV. CDR3 bases: TGTGCCAGCAGCTTCATGAAACATCCCTACGAGCAGTACTTC. Its translation: CASSFMKHPYEQYF.

DNA for the CDR3: TGCGCCAGCAGCTTACGAATTTCGGGTTTCGACGAGCAGTACTTC. It is translated as CASSLRISGFDEQYF. The chain couples TRBV5-1 to TRBJ2-7; D unclear. V gave up 2 bases and J gave up 5 bases, with 17 bases separating them. The length of the CDR3 is 15 residues. Germline CDR1 SGHRS, CDR2 YFSETQ.

J is TRBJ2-1 and V is TRBV27; D remains unclear. Trimming took 5 bases from V and 4 from J, leaving 18 bases between them. The CDR3 consists of 16 residues. Germline V gene lookup returns CDR1 MNHEY and CDR2 SMNVEV (reference sequence). The CDR3 nucleotides are TGTGCCAGCAGTGACCCGACACGCTCTTCGTACAATGAGCAGTTCTTC. As protein: CASSDPTRSSYNEQFF.

The CDR3 sequence is CASRDSFLRETQYF. CDR3 nucleotides: TGTGCCAGCAGGGACAGCTTTCTGAGAGAGACCCAGTACTTC. This rearrangement joins TRBV6-5 to TRBJ2-5; D is perhaps TRBD1 (6 bases). V dropped 6 bases and J dropped 4 bases, with 15 bases sitting between them. This CDR3 has 14 amino acids. Germline V gene lookup returns CDR1 MNHEY and CDR2 SVGAGI.